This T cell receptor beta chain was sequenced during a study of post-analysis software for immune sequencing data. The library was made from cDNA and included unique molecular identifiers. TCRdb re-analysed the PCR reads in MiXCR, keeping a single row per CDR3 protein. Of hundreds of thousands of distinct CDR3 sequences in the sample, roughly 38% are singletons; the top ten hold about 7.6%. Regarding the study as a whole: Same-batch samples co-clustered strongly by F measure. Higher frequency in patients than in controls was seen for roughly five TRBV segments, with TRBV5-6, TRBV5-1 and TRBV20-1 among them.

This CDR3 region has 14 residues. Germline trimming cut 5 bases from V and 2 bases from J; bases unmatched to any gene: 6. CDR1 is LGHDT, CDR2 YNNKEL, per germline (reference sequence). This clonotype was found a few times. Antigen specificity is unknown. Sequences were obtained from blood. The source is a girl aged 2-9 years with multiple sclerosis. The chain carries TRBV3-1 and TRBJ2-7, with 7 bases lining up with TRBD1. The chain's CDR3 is CASSKPGQTYEQYF. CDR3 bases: TGTGCCAGCAGCAAACCGGGACAGACCTACGAGCAGTACTTC.